Described below is a single T cell receptor beta chain sequence and its context. Its specificity is not known. The sample belongs to a study of radiotherapy plus CTLA-4 blockade in lung cancer. Study in general: Objective responses were seen in over 15% of patients, disease control in approximately 29%.

Whole-study results and caveats: Interferon-beta and early blood T cell clone dynamics reportedly predicted response best.

TCRdb keeps only in-frame clones here, not all; method: immunoSEQ multiplex PCR. The sample holds tens of thousands of clones; around 84% are singletons and the top ten take approximately 15%. Trimming shortened V by 5 bases and J by 4 bases, and 9 bases separated the two germline ends. Germline V gene sequence: CDR1 LNHDA, CDR2 SQIVND (reference sequence). The CDR3 is 13 residues long. Sequencing used peripheral blood, obtained from a patient treated with radiotherapy plus ipilimumab. This receptor was obtained from a human donor with non-small cell lung cancer that progressed on radiotherapy plus ipilimumab. The chain recombines TRBV19 with TRBJ1-5; D is undetermined. CDR3 DNA: TGTGCCAGTAGTCAGTCGGTAAATCAGCCCCAGCATTTT. It encodes CASSQSVNQPQHF.